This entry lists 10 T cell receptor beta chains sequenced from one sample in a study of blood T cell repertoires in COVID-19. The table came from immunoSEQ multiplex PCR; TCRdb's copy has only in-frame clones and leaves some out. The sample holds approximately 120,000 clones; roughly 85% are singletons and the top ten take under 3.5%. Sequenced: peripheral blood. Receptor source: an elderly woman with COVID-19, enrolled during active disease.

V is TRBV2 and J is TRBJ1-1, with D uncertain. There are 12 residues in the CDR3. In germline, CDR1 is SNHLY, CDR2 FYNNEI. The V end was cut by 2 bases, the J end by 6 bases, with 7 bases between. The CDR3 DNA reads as TGTGCCAGCAGTGAAAACAGTCCTGAAGCTTTCTTT. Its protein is CASSENSPEAFF.

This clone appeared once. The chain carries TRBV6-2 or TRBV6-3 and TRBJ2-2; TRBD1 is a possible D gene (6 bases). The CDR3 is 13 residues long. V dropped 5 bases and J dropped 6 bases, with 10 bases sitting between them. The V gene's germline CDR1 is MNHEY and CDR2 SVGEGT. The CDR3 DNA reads TGTGCCAGCAGTAGGGGACATCCCGGGGAGCTGTTTTTT. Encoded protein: CASSRGHPGELFF.

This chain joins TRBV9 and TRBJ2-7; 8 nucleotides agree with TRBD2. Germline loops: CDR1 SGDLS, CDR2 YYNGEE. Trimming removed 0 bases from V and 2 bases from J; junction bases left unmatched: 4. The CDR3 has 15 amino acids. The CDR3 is CASSVESGGTYEQYF. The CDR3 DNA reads TGTGCCAGCAGCGTAGAGTCGGGAGGGACCTACGAGCAGTACTTC.

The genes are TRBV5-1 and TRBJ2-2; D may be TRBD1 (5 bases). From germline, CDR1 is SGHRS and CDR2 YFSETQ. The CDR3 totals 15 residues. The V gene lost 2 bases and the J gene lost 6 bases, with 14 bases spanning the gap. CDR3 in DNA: TGCGCCAGCAGCTTCTTCCAGGGAAGGGCCGGGGAGCTGTTTTTT. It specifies CASSFFQGRAGELFF.

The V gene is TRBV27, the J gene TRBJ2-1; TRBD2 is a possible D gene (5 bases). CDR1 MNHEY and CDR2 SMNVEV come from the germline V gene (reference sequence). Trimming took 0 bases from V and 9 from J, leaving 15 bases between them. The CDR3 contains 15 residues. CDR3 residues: CASSLSFGRRAEQFF. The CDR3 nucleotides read TGTGCCAGCAGTTTATCCTTTGGCAGGCGGGCTGAGCAGTTCTTC.

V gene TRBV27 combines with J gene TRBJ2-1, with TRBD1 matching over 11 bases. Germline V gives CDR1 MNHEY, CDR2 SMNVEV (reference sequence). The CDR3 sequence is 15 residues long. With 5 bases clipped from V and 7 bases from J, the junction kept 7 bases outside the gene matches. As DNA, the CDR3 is TGTGCCAGCAGTGCCGGGACAGGGGGTAAGAATGAGCAGTTCTTC. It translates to CASSAGTGGKNEQFF.

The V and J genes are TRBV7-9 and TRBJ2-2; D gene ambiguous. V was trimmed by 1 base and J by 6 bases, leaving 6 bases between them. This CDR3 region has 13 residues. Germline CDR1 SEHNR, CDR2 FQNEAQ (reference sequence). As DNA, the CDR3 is TGTGCCAGCAGCTTAGGAGGTTCCGGGGAGCTGTTTTTT. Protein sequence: CASSLGGSGELFF.

The CDR3 protein is CASSQDVNYGQYEQYF. CDR3 DNA: TGTGCCAGCAGCCAAGATGTTAATTACGGACAGTACGAGCAGTACTTC. The J gene is TRBJ2-7, the V gene TRBV3-1 (or the pseudogene TRBV3-2); tentative D call: TRBD1 (6 bases). The germline CDR1 and CDR2 sequences are LGHDT and YNNKEL (reference sequence). The CDR3 covers 16 residues. Trimming left V 0 bases short and J 4 bases short, with 16 bases between.

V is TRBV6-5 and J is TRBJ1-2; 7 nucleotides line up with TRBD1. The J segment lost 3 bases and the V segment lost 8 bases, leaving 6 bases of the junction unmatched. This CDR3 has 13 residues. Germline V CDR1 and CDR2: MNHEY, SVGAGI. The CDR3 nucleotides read TGTGCCAGCTCAGGGGGGATAGACTATGGCTACACCTTC. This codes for CASSGGIDYGYTF.

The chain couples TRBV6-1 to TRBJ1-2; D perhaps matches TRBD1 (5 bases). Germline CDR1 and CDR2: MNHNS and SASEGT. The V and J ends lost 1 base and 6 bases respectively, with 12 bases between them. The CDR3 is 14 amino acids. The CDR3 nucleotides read TGTGCCAGCAGTGAAGTAGCAGGGATCGATGGCTACACCTTC. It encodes CASSEVAGIDGYTF.